These T cell receptor beta chains were read from a single sample in a study of response to subunit inactivated influenza vaccine. Using its own MiXCR run on the RT-PCR reads, TCRdb lists one record per CDR3 protein. The sample includes about 190,000 distinct CDR3 sequences, approximately 15% of them seen just once. The sample was CD8+ T cells sorted from PBMCs, taken approximately 5 days after vaccination. These receptors were collected from a man between 45 and 60 years old who received an inactivated influenza vaccine. The CDR3 runs from the conserved cysteine through the conserved F or W. A D gene is named only where the DNA matches it firmly. Some rows have no size entry. The others give once, few or many, or a class for an expanded clone.

TRBJ2-1 NA NA TRBV7-6 TGTGCCAGCAGCCTTACGACTGATAGCTCCTACAATGAGCAGTTCTTC CASSLTTDSSYNEQFF
TRBJ2-7 TRBD2 many TRBV4-2 TGTGCCAGCAGCCTGAGCGGGAGCTCCTACGAGCAGTACTTC CASSLSGSSYEQYF
TRBJ2-7 NA NA TRBV29-1 TGCAGCGTTGACCCAGAAGGGGGTTACGAGCAGTACTTC CSVDPEGGYEQYF
TRBJ2-5 TRBD1 few TRBV6-1 TGTGCCAGCTGGACAGGGCCGTTCCAAGAGACCCAGTACTTC CASWTGPFQETQYF
TRBJ1-4 NA NA TRBV5-8 TGTGCCAGCAGCTTGGTACTCCTGGGAACAGAAAAACTGTTTTTT CASSLVLLGTEKLFF
TRBJ2-5 NA few TRBV28 TGTGCCAGCAGGCGAGTTTACCAAGAGACCCAGTACTTC CASRRVYQETQYF
TRBJ1-1 NA few TRBV5-1 TGCGCCAGCAGCTTGGTGGCTCGGGGGATTTACACTGAAGCTTTCTTT CASSLVARGIYTEAFF
TRBJ2-3 NA NA TRBV12-3/TRBV12-4 TGTGCCAGCAGAGGGGAAACAGATACGCAGTATTTT CASRGETDTQYF
TRBJ2-7 NA NA TRBV28 TGTGCCAGCAGTTTATACTCGGGCAGGGGAAGGGGCGAGCAGTACTTC CASSLYSGRGRGEQYF
TRBJ2-3 NA NA TRBV12-3/TRBV12-4 TGTGCCAGCAGTTTAGTCTCAGGATCAGATACGCAGTATTTT CASSLVSGSDTQYF
TRBJ2-7 NA few TRBV27 TGTGCCAGCAGTTTATCCGCTAGCTTCGTAACCGAGCAGTACTTC CASSLSASFVTEQYF
TRBJ2-7 TRBD2 NA TRBV6-5 TGTGCCAGCAGTTACCAGCCGGGACTAGGGCAGCAGTACTTC CASSYQPGLGQQYF
TRBJ1-1 NA NA TRBV29-1 TGCAGCGTTATGATCTCAGGGGAAACTGAAGCTTTCTTT CSVMISGETEAFF
TRBJ2-1 TRBD2 many TRBV6-1 TGTGCCAGCACCAACAAACTAGCGGGAGTGCGAGAGCAGTTCTTC CASTNKLAGVREQFF
TRBJ2-3 NA NA TRBV29-1 TGCAGCGCCCCCGGAAGGGGACGTCCAGATACGCAGTATTTT CSAPGRGRPDTQYF
TRBJ2-3 NA NA TRBV7-9 TGTGCCAGCAGCTCGTTTACGGGGGCACGCACAGATACGCAGTATTTT CASSSFTGARTDTQYF
TRBJ2-1 NA NA TRBV28 TGTGCCAGCAGTTTATACGGGCGGGGAGACAATGAGCAGTTCTTC CASSLYGRGDNEQFF
TRBJ2-5 NA NA TRBV28 TGTGCCAGCAACGGTTGGGGCGAGGGGGGGGACCTACAAGAGACCCAGTACTTC CASNGWGEGGDLQETQYF
TRBJ2-2 NA NA TRBV12-3/TRBV12-4 TGTGCCAGCAGTTTAGAGGGGTGGAGAACCGGGGAGCTGTTTTTT CASSLEGWRTGELFF
TRBJ1-2 TRBD1 NA TRBV28 TGTGCCAGCAGTTTACCCTTAGGGACAGTGGCCTATGGCTACACCTTC CASSLPLGTVAYGYTF
TRBJ1-2 TRBD1 few TRBV4-2 TGTGCCAGCAGCCAAGGCGACAGGGAGGACTATGGCTACACCTTC CASSQGDREDYGYTF
TRBJ2-1 TRBD2 few TRBV28 TGTGCCAGCAGTTTATCTAGCGGGAGTTACAATGAGCAGTTCTTC CASSLSSGSYNEQFF
TRBJ1-1 NA NA TRBV10-2 TGCACCAGCAGTGAGTCGGGCCCGACCACTGAAGCTTTCTTT CTSSESGPTTEAFF
TRBJ1-5 NA few TRBV3-1 TGTGCCAGCAGCCGAGGACGGAATAGCAATCAGCCCCAGCATTTT CASSRGRNSNQPQHF
TRBJ2-3 NA NA TRBV19 TGTGCCAGTAGTATAGCCCGCGGAGATACGCAGTATTTT CASSIARGDTQYF
TRBJ2-5 NA few TRBV7-9 TGTGCCAGCAGCTTCCCCGTGGGCTATCGAGGAGAGACCCAGTACTTC CASSFPVGYRGETQYF
TRBJ2-3 NA NA TRBV7-9 TGTGCCAGCGTAAGGGAAATGGATACGCAGTATTTT CASVREMDTQYF
TRBJ2-1 NA many TRBV5-6 TGTGCCAGCAGCTTGGGACCCAACAATGAGCAGTTCTTC CASSLGPNNEQFF
TRBJ2-1 NA many TRBV7-2 TGTGCCAGCAGCTTGGGGTGGAGGAAATACAATGAGCAGTTCTTC CASSLGWRKYNEQFF
TRBJ2-3 NA many TRBV4-3 TGCGCCAGCAGCCAAGATTGGCAGCTAGCGTTAGATACGCAGTATTTT CASSQDWQLALDTQYF
TRBJ1-5 TRBD1 NA TRBV5-1 TGCGCCAGCAGCTTGGGGGACAGGGGTCCCCCAGACCAGCCCCAGCATTTT CASSLGDRGPPDQPQHF
TRBJ2-1 TRBD2 NA TRBV29-1 TGCAGCGTTGGGGGGGGAGGGATCATGTACAATGAGCAGTTCTTC CSVGGGGIMYNEQFF
TRBJ1-6 TRBD1 NA TRBV23-1 TGCGCCAGCAGTCAGAACCGGGACAGGGACTCACCCCTCCACTTT CASSQNRDRDSPLHF
TRBJ2-7 NA NA TRBV4-2 TGTGCCAGCAGCCAAGACTCCTCGGGCAATCCCTACGAGCAGTACTTC CASSQDSSGNPYEQYF
TRBJ2-7 TRBD1 few TRBV29-1 TGCAGCGTTGCCGGGACAGGGTACACCTACGAGCAGTACTTC CSVAGTGYTYEQYF
TRBJ2-3 TRBD2 few TRBV5-6 TGTGCCAGCAGCTTTAGTCTGGCAGCGGGGGTAGGAGATACGCAGTATTTT CASSFSLAAGVGDTQYF
TRBJ1-1 NA NA TRBV7-9 TGTGCCAGCAGCGGAACGAACACTGAAGCTTTCTTT CASSGTNTEAFF
TRBJ2-7 TRBD2 once TRBV27 TGTGCCAGCAGTCCCCATCGCTCACTAGCGGGAGGGCCCTACGAGCAGTACTTC CASSPHRSLAGGPYEQYF
TRBJ2-1 NA few TRBV6-6 TGTGCCAGCAGTTATTTGGGTGACAATGAGCAGTTCTTC CASSYLGDNEQFF